A selection of T cell receptor beta chains follows, all from one sample in a study of cytomegalovirus exposure and HLA in healthy donors. TCRdb keeps only in-frame clones here, not all; method: immunoSEQ multiplex PCR. This table has 35,000 to 45,000 clones, roughly 47% appearing once. The sequenced sample consisted of PBMCs. These receptors were collected from a human donor in good health. CDR3s include the opening cysteine and the closing phenylalanine or tryptophan. Fields, in order: J gene, V gene, D gene, clone size, CDR3 DNA, CDR3 protein. The D gene is left open where the match is weak. Clone size appears in some rows only: once, few, many, or a class for an expanded clone.

j_call: TRBJ2-2; v_call: TRBV7-2; d_call: NA; clone_size: NA; cdr3_nt: TGTGCCAGCACCCATAGGACTACGAACACCGGGGAGCTGTTTTTT; cdr3_aa: CASTHRTTNTGELFF
j_call: TRBJ1-6; v_call: TRBV5-4; d_call: NA; clone_size: few; cdr3_nt: TGTGCCAGCAGCTTGACCAGGGGTCCCCTCGATTCACCCCTCCACTTT; cdr3_aa: CASSLTRGPLDSPLHF
j_call: TRBJ2-7; v_call: TRBV7-6; d_call: TRBD2; clone_size: few; cdr3_nt: TGTGCCAGCAGCTTAGAGGCAGTGACTAACCCCGGGACTAGAGCGGGAGAGCAGTACTTC; cdr3_aa: CASSLEAVTNPGTRAGEQYF
j_call: TRBJ1-1; v_call: TRBV9; d_call: NA; clone_size: few; cdr3_nt: TGTGCCAGCAGCGCCCAATCGGGGAGTACAGAAGCTTTCTTT; cdr3_aa: CASSAQSGSTEAFF
j_call: TRBJ1-1; v_call: TRBV6-5; d_call: NA; clone_size: NA; cdr3_nt: TGTGCCAGCAGTTACTCTCAGGAAAACACTGAAGCTTTCTTT; cdr3_aa: CASSYSQENTEAFF
j_call: TRBJ1-2; v_call: TRBV27; d_call: TRBD1; clone_size: once; cdr3_nt: TGTGCCAGCAGTTTCCGGACAGGTGGAGAAGTTTCCTATGGCTACACCTTC; cdr3_aa: CASSFRTGGEVSYGYTF
j_call: TRBJ1-2; v_call: TRBV5-4; d_call: NA; clone_size: NA; cdr3_nt: TGTGCCGGGGCCCATACAGGGTACTATGGCTACACCTTC; cdr3_aa: CAGAHTGYYGYTF
j_call: TRBJ1-2; v_call: TRBV7-2; d_call: TRBD1; clone_size: few; cdr3_nt: TGTGCCAGCAGCGCCTTACAGGGGTATGGCTACACCTTC; cdr3_aa: CASSALQGYGYTF
j_call: TRBJ2-7; v_call: TRBV7-8; d_call: NA; clone_size: NA; cdr3_nt: TGTGCCAGCAGCTTAAGGGGGGGAGTGGGAGAGCAGTACTTC; cdr3_aa: CASSLRGGVGEQYF
j_call: TRBJ2-1; v_call: TRBV7-9; d_call: TRBD2; clone_size: NA; cdr3_nt: TGTGCCAGCCCGGCGTCGTGGCAGCGGGGGGTAAATGAGCAGTTCTTC; cdr3_aa: CASPASWQRGVNEQFF
j_call: TRBJ2-7; v_call: TRBV9; d_call: NA; clone_size: few; cdr3_nt: TGTGCCAGCAGCAGGGGGGGGGCCGTCCCCGGCGAGCAGTACTTC; cdr3_aa: CASSRGGAVPGEQYF
j_call: TRBJ1-2; v_call: TRBV10-3; d_call: NA; clone_size: few; cdr3_nt: TGTGCCATCAATACAGGAGAGGGGGGGGTTAACTATGGCTACACCTTC; cdr3_aa: CAINTGEGGVNYGYTF
j_call: TRBJ2-1; v_call: TRBV7-3; d_call: TRBD1; clone_size: few; cdr3_nt: TGTGCCAGCAGCTATGACAGGGGGCCCTACAATGAGCAGTTCTTC; cdr3_aa: CASSYDRGPYNEQFF
j_call: TRBJ1-2; v_call: TRBV11-2; d_call: TRBD1; clone_size: once; cdr3_nt: TGTGCCAGCAGCTTTTTCTACAGGGGGGCTTATGGCTACACCTTC; cdr3_aa: CASSFFYRGAYGYTF
j_call: TRBJ2-7; v_call: TRBV28; d_call: TRBD1; clone_size: NA; cdr3_nt: TGTGCCAGCAGTTTCGTGGGACAGGGAGGTCACGAGCAGTACTTC; cdr3_aa: CASSFVGQGGHEQYF
j_call: TRBJ1-4; v_call: TRBV5-4; d_call: NA; clone_size: NA; cdr3_nt: TGTGCCAGCAGCTCGAAACAGGGCACTAATGAAAAACTGTTTTTT; cdr3_aa: CASSSKQGTNEKLFF
j_call: TRBJ1-1; v_call: TRBV5-1; d_call: NA; clone_size: NA; cdr3_nt: TGCGCCAGCAGCTTGGGAGGCAGGGTGAACACTGAAGCTTTCTTT; cdr3_aa: CASSLGGRVNTEAFF
j_call: TRBJ2-3; v_call: TRBV4-3; d_call: NA; clone_size: few; cdr3_nt: TGCGCCAGCGGTAAACAGGGAAGGACAGATACGCAGTATTTT; cdr3_aa: CASGKQGRTDTQYF
j_call: TRBJ2-7; v_call: TRBV9; d_call: NA; clone_size: few; cdr3_nt: TGTGCCAGCAGCCCCCAGGGGGGAGACTCCTACGAGCAGTACTTC; cdr3_aa: CASSPQGGDSYEQYF
j_call: TRBJ1-2; v_call: TRBV7-2; d_call: NA; clone_size: NA; cdr3_nt: TGTGCCAGCACCTTAGTAGGGGGTGACTATGGCTACACCTTC; cdr3_aa: CASTLVGGDYGYTF
j_call: TRBJ1-3; v_call: TRBV7-6; d_call: TRBD1; clone_size: NA; cdr3_nt: TGTGCCAGCAGCTTAGAGGGACAGGGGCGCGGAAACACCATATATTTT; cdr3_aa: CASSLEGQGRGNTIYF
j_call: TRBJ2-1; v_call: TRBV9; d_call: TRBD2; clone_size: few; cdr3_nt: TGTGCCAGCAGCGTACGTCCCCCCCGGATGGCTAGCGGGGCGTCGTACAATGAGCAGTTCTTC; cdr3_aa: CASSVRPPRMASGASYNEQFF
j_call: TRBJ1-1; v_call: TRBV28; d_call: TRBD1; clone_size: NA; cdr3_nt: TGTGCCAGCAGAAGGACAGGGGGGACTGAAGCTTTCTTT; cdr3_aa: CASRRTGGTEAFF
j_call: TRBJ2-2; v_call: TRBV5-4; d_call: NA; clone_size: NA; cdr3_nt: TGTGCCAGCAGCTTGGTCGGGGGGCGGGACACCGGGGAGCTGTTTTTT; cdr3_aa: CASSLVGGRDTGELFF
j_call: TRBJ1-4; v_call: TRBV29-1; d_call: NA; clone_size: NA; cdr3_nt: TGCAGCGTTGGACATAATGAAAAACTGTTTTTT; cdr3_aa: CSVGHNEKLFF
j_call: TRBJ1-3; v_call: TRBV27; d_call: NA; clone_size: few; cdr3_nt: TGTGCCAGCAGTTTAAGGGGGTCTGGAAACACCATATATTTT; cdr3_aa: CASSLRGSGNTIYF
j_call: TRBJ1-2; v_call: TRBV7-2; d_call: NA; clone_size: NA; cdr3_nt: TGTGCCAGCAGCTTATTAGTGTCGGGGAATGGCTACACCTTC; cdr3_aa: CASSLLVSGNGYTF
j_call: TRBJ1-2; v_call: TRBV4-3; d_call: NA; clone_size: few; cdr3_nt: TGCGCCAGCAGCCAAGATCTAGGGAGGAAAAACTATGGCTACACCTTC; cdr3_aa: CASSQDLGRKNYGYTF
j_call: TRBJ1-1; v_call: TRBV19; d_call: TRBD1; clone_size: NA; cdr3_nt: TGTGCCAGTAGCCTAAGGGGACAGGTTGCTGAAGCTTTCTTT; cdr3_aa: CASSLRGQVAEAFF
j_call: TRBJ1-1; v_call: TRBV18; d_call: NA; clone_size: few; cdr3_nt: TGTGCCAGCTCCCCGGAGGTAAAAAATGAAGCTTTCTTT; cdr3_aa: CASSPEVKNEAFF
j_call: TRBJ1-6; v_call: TRBV28; d_call: TRBD1; clone_size: NA; cdr3_nt: TGTGCCAGCGCAACAGGGGATGCATCACCCCTCCACTTT; cdr3_aa: CASATGDASPLHF
j_call: TRBJ2-7; v_call: TRBV5-1; d_call: TRBD1; clone_size: NA; cdr3_nt: TGCGCCAGCAGCTTGCGGGCGGACAGGGTAAATTACGAGCAGTACTTC; cdr3_aa: CASSLRADRVNYEQYF
j_call: TRBJ2-7; v_call: TRBV5-1; d_call: NA; clone_size: NA; cdr3_nt: TGCGCCAGCAGCCTGTGGGGAGACTACGAGCAGTACTTC; cdr3_aa: CASSLWGDYEQYF
j_call: TRBJ1-3; v_call: TRBV13; d_call: NA; clone_size: NA; cdr3_nt: TGTGCCAGCAGCTTCCCAGGGGCATCTGGAAACACCATATATTTT; cdr3_aa: CASSFPGASGNTIYF
j_call: TRBJ1-2; v_call: TRBV28; d_call: TRBD1; clone_size: few; cdr3_nt: TGTGCCAGCAGTTTAACAGGGGCCCTCCCCCTGTATGGCTACACCTTC; cdr3_aa: CASSLTGALPLYGYTF
j_call: TRBJ2-1; v_call: TRBV5-1; d_call: NA; clone_size: NA; cdr3_nt: TGCGCCAGCAGCCTGGGAGGCAGGGTCCGCGAGCAGTTCTTC; cdr3_aa: CASSLGGRVREQFF
j_call: TRBJ2-2; v_call: TRBV19; d_call: TRBD1; clone_size: NA; cdr3_nt: TGTGCCAGTAGTATGAACAGGGGAAACACCGGGGAGCTGTTTTTT; cdr3_aa: CASSMNRGNTGELFF
j_call: TRBJ1-4; v_call: TRBV5-4; d_call: NA; clone_size: few; cdr3_nt: TGTGCCAGCAGCACCCGCACAGGGACACCTAATGAAAAACTGTTTTTT; cdr3_aa: CASSTRTGTPNEKLFF
j_call: TRBJ2-3; v_call: TRBV6-4; d_call: TRBD2; clone_size: NA; cdr3_nt: TGTGCCAGCAGTGACTCTAGCGGGGGCACAGATACGCAGTATTTT; cdr3_aa: CASSDSSGGTDTQYF
j_call: TRBJ1-1; v_call: TRBV4-3; d_call: NA; clone_size: NA; cdr3_nt: TGCGCCAGCAGCCACCTTCAGGTGGGGGCCCCGACTGAAGCTTTCTTT; cdr3_aa: CASSHLQVGAPTEAFF
j_call: TRBJ2-7; v_call: TRBV27; d_call: NA; clone_size: NA; cdr3_nt: TGTGCCAGCACTTCCGGACGGACCGGGGACTACGAGCAGTACTTC; cdr3_aa: CASTSGRTGDYEQYF
j_call: TRBJ2-2; v_call: TRBV7-2; d_call: TRBD1; clone_size: NA; cdr3_nt: TGTGCCAGCTTACAGGGGGCGCGGAACACCGGGGAGCTGTTTTTT; cdr3_aa: CASLQGARNTGELFF
j_call: TRBJ2-6; v_call: TRBV28; d_call: NA; clone_size: NA; cdr3_nt: TGTGCCAGCATGAGGCTCTCTGGGGCCAACGTCCTGACTTTC; cdr3_aa: CASMRLSGANVLTF
j_call: TRBJ1-4; v_call: TRBV18; d_call: NA; clone_size: few; cdr3_nt: TGTGCCAGCTCACCACCGTCTATGGAAAAACTGTTTTTT; cdr3_aa: CASSPPSMEKLFF
j_call: TRBJ2-1; v_call: TRBV6-1; d_call: TRBD2; clone_size: few; cdr3_nt: TGTGCCAGCAGACTCGGACTAGCGGGAGTAAATGAGCAGTTCTTC; cdr3_aa: CASRLGLAGVNEQFF
j_call: TRBJ1-2; v_call: TRBV19; d_call: TRBD1; clone_size: NA; cdr3_nt: TGTGCCAGTAGACGGGGACAGGCAGGGGAGCGCTACACCTTC; cdr3_aa: CASRRGQAGERYTF